This T cell receptor beta chain derives from a study of T cell repertoires in cytomegalovirus infection. Study background: CMV epitopes used comprised recently identified HLA-C-restricted ones and well-studied HLA-B-restricted ones. Signatures in public TCR beta sequences pointed to both CMV infection and matching HLA type.

Looked up from germline, CDR1 is KGHSH and CDR2 is LQKENI. This CDR3 region has 14 residues. Trimming shortened V by 2 bases and J by 5 bases, and 12 bases separated the two germline ends. TCRdb independently ran MiXCR on the reads; one entry per CDR3 protein. The sample gives some 900,000 distinct CDR3 sequences, roughly 33% of which show up once; over 10% is in the top ten. As for this clonotype: Its antigen is currently unknown.

The sequence was obtained from a human donor in good health (CMV status not recorded). Some clones in this sample may be carry-over from other donors' samples. V usage is TRBV18 and J usage is TRBJ2-5; no firm D call. The sample here was cultured CD8+ T cells from PBMCs, taken from culture after CMV antigen stimulation. The CDR3 protein is CASSPRKGLETQYF. The CDR3 region has the DNA TGTGCCAGCTCACCAAGGAAAGGGTTGGAGACCCAGTACTTC.